This TCR beta chain originates from a study of shared T cell receptors in the human thymus (TCRdb year 2021). With respect to the entire study: The study examined how self-reactive, shared T-cell receptor alpha chains are generated in the human thymus.

The method behind the library was the immunoSEQ multiplex PCR assay. Not all clones reach the TCRdb copy of this immuneACCESS table, which keeps in-frame sequences only. Checked studies attribute under half of the gap to unresolved V genes and leave the rest unexplained. This sample holds hundreds of thousands of clones; around 82% were observed only once. The top ten constitute 0.013% of the sample. This clone was detected a few times. The target of this receptor is not known. The record has no base qualities; no much larger clone is one base away. Trimmed from V: 8 bases; trimmed from J: 1 base; junction bases lacking a gene match: 12. Reading from cysteine to phenylalanine, the CDR3 counts 18 amino acids. Here the CDR3 DNA is all that survives: 54 bases in frame from base 1. Looking up the germline V gene yields CDR1 MRHNA and CDR2 SNTAGT. These data were also reused for a study on human thymus T cells. The second publication reports: Donors were immunologically healthy infants undergoing open corrective cardiac surgery for congenital heart defects in Finland. Thymus tissue was obtained as surgical resects removed during corrective cardiac surgery. V and J gene segment usage appeared biased in both thymic and peripheral blood repertoires. According to the related research, thymic TCR repertoires were highly overlapping among unrelated individuals. The study described the TCR alpha and beta repertoires in under 10 infant thymus samples and a handful of matching peripheral blood samples. Donor ages ranged from roughly 6 to 250 days, and the cohort comprised about 6 male and a couple of female infants. Thymocytes were freed from the tissue by mechanical means and kept at -70 degrees C as pellets of roughly 8.5-31 million cells. A QIAsymphony instrument was used to extract genomic DNA from frozen cell pellets. The immunoSEQ multiplex PCR assay was used to amplify the TCRB and TCRAD loci from a standardized amount of quality-controlled genomic DNA. Amplicons spanned the V(D)J region at a length sufficient to cover the CDR3 and identify V and J genes. Amplicon sequencing was performed on an Illumina platform through the commercial immunoSEQ service. Primer bias and sequencing errors were corrected as previously described, and TCRAD and TCRB definitions were based on the IMGT database. The repertoires were analysed using immunoSEQ Analyzer 3.0 and VDJTools for basic statistics, V/J segment usage, diversity estimates, rarefaction and pairwise overlap. Diversity was estimated with Chao1, ChaoE, Efron-Thisted, Shannon and inverse Simpson indices, and also on datasets down-sampled to the smallest sample. Repertoire overlap used strict matching of CDR3 nucleotide sequence, V gene and J gene, with Jaccard-based multidimensional scaling clustering. Thymus samples yielded on average roughly 840,000 unique TCRB clonotypes, compared with some 89,000 from blood samples.

This receptor chain uses TRBV6-4 and TRBJ2-3, with 13 bases aligning to TRBD2. The specimen sequenced was thymocytes. The sequence was collected from a boy in the first two years of life with a congenital heart defect. Donor details come from another sample of the same person, matched by shared clones. The DNA sequence is given as TGTGCCAGCGCTCCGAGACTAGCGGGAGGCAACGGCACAGATACGCAGTATTTT. Its translation is CASAPRLAGGNGTDTQYF.